This T cell receptor (beta chain) was identified in a study of vaccination and CD4 T cells after COVID-19. Study summary: There were six male and four female convalescents, and two of them were Hispanic.

This clonotype has more than one count but fewer than ten. Its antigen is as yet unknown. Documented treatment: roughly ten-day PBMC culture with coronavirus spike peptide pools or control peptides (ViraFEST assay). The Oncomine TCR Beta short-read assay sequenced DNA from cultured CD4+ T cells. MiXCR, run by TCRdb on the PCR reads, gives a single entry per CDR3 protein. The sample lists 20,000 to 25,000 distinct CDR3 sequences, under 55% occurring once. This CDR3 contains 11 residues. CDR1 DFQATT and CDR2 SNEGSKA come from the germline V gene (reference sequence). Trimming removed 3 bases from V and 8 bases from J, with 10 bases in between.

V gene TRBV20-1 combines with J gene TRBJ1-1, with D perhaps TRBD1 (5 bases). Sequenced material: CD4+ T cells from blood, cultured in vitro. This clonotype was obtained from a human donor who had recovered from COVID-19. In DNA, the CDR3 is TGCAGTGCTAGGGAGGAGGGGGAAGCTTTCTTT. This codes for CSAREEGEAFF.